Listed here are 13 T cell receptor beta chains from one sample, sequenced in a study of CD8 T cells in ankylosing spondylitis. One entry per CDR3 protein, called by TCRdb with MiXCR from the 5' RACE reads. The sample shows hundreds of thousands of distinct CDR3 sequences, less than 25% of them seen only once. Sequencing was done on a sample of blood, either unsorted or a sorted T cell fraction (not recorded which). The receptors originated from a female donor with ankylosing spondylitis or in good health (not recorded which).

The V call is TRBV5-5, the J call TRBJ2-1, with D uncertain. V lost 3 bases, J lost 5 bases, and 18 bases lay in between. Germline V lookup: CDR1 SGHKS, CDR2 YYEKEE (reference sequence). The CDR3 runs to 16 residues. The CDR3 loop reads CASSSTYYGDHNEQFF. In nucleotides, the CDR3 is TGTGCCAGCAGCTCGACCTATTACGGAGACCACAATGAGCAGTTCTTC.

The chain uses TRBV7-9 and TRBJ2-1, with 13 bases lining up with TRBD2. CDR3 length: 16 residues. V trimming: 1 base; J trimming: 6 bases; junction bases outside the gene matches: 3. Germline assignment: CDR1 SEHNR and CDR2 FQNEAQ (reference sequence). CDR3 protein: CASSLGTSGSGNEQFF. For the CDR3, the DNA is TGTGCCAGCAGCTTAGGGACTAGCGGGAGTGGCAATGAGCAGTTCTTC.

The chain is built from TRBV4-3 and TRBJ2-3, with 11 bases lining up with TRBD2. V was clipped by 2 bases and J by 5 bases; unmatched bases: 9. CDR1 is LGHNA, CDR2 YSLEER, per germline. The CDR3 extends over 17 amino acids. This chain's CDR3 is CASSQKPTSGVQDTQYF. The CDR3, as DNA: TGCGCCAGCAGCCAAAAACCGACTAGCGGGGTCCAAGATACGCAGTATTTT.

The rearrangement links TRBV19 to TRBJ2-5; D not resolved. Germline CDR1 is LNHDA and CDR2 is SQIVND (reference sequence). There are 13 residues in the CDR3. Trimming stripped 5 bases from V and 0 bases from J, with 7 bases between. CDR3 sequence: CASSVTHQETQYF. The CDR3 nucleotides read TGTGCCAGTAGTGTGACTCACCAAGAGACCCAGTACTTC.

This clonotype was detected only a few times. This rearrangement joins TRBV10-3 to TRBJ2-5; perhaps D is TRBD1 or TRBD2 (5 bases each). The length of the CDR3 is 15 residues. The V gene's germline CDR1 is ENHRY and CDR2 SYGVKD. V lost 6 bases and J 4 bases, leaving 18 bases between the germline ends. CDR3 sequence (DNA): TGTGCCATCAGCTCGGGACCATATGGGGTAGAGACCCAGTACTTC. This sequence encodes CAISSGPYGVETQYF.

This clonotype was observed many times. The chain is built from TRBV7-2 and TRBJ2-4; either TRBD1 or TRBD2 may fit D (5 bases each). Looked up from germline, CDR1 is SGHTA and CDR2 is FQGNSA. Between the trimmed V and J ends, which lost 5 bases and 11 bases, there was a span of 13 bases. The CDR3 totals 12 residues. This chain's CDR3 is CASSLQEGLQYF. The CDR3 DNA follows: TGTGCCAGCAGCCTACAAGAGGGACTTCAGTACTTC.

V and J are TRBV6-5 and TRBJ1-2, with TRBD1 matching over 7 bases. Germline V gives CDR1 MNHEY, CDR2 SVGAGI. Trimming took 3 bases from V and 6 from J; bases not matched to a gene: 10. The length of the CDR3 is 15 residues. Here the CDR3 DNA reads TGTGCCAGCAGTTATCGGGACAGCTGGGGGAATGGCTACACCTTC. This encodes CASSYRDSWGNGYTF.

The table lists this clonotype with a few counts. The chain has TRBV6-2 or TRBV6-3 and TRBJ2-7; D is undetermined. The germline CDR1 and CDR2 sequences are MNHEY and SVGEGT. CDR3 length: 12 amino acids. V lost 6 bases, J lost 6 bases, and 12 bases lay in between. CDR3 residues: CASSMTGTEQYF. In nucleotides, the CDR3 is TGTGCCAGCAGCATGACTGGAACCGAGCAGTACTTC.

Only a few counts were recorded for this clonotype. The chain employs TRBV18 and TRBJ2-3; 9 bases line up with TRBD2. Germline V gene data show CDR1 as KGHSH and CDR2 as LQKENI. V shed 3 bases and J 2 bases; nucleotides not matched to a gene: 3. The CDR3 length is 15 residues. The CDR3 reads CASSPSSGNTDTQYF. CDR3 nucleotide sequence: TGTGCCAGCTCACCCTCTAGCGGGAACACAGATACGCAGTATTTT.

The V and J genes are TRBV5-1 and TRBJ2-7; TRBD2 is a possible D gene (5 bases). Trimming removed 8 bases at V and 2 bases at J, with 17 bases between. Looked up from germline, CDR1 is SGHRS and CDR2 is YFSETQ. The CDR3 loop spans 14 amino acids. CDR3 protein: CARVGDPSTYEQYF. The CDR3 nucleotides are TGCGCCAGAGTCGGGGATCCATCGACCTACGAGCAGTACTTC.

This clonotype was recorded a few times. The CDR3 region has the DNA TGTGCCAGCAGCTTAGCCCGCCGACAGGGGTTAGCTAACTATGGCTACACCTTC. Translating it yields CASSLARRQGLANYGYTF. The V gene is TRBV7-8, the J gene TRBJ1-2, with 8 bases identical to TRBD1. The germline V gene has CDR1 SGHVS and CDR2 FQNEAQ. This CDR3 contains 18 residues. With 0 bases clipped from V and 0 bases from J, the junction kept 9 bases outside the gene matches.

This clonotype was detected only a few times. This chain connects TRBV5-5 to TRBJ2-1; tentative D call: TRBD2 (6 bases). This CDR3 contains 14 residues. V dropped 3 bases and J dropped 10 bases, with 17 bases sitting between them. Germline CDR1 reads SGHKS; CDR2 reads YYEKEE (reference sequence). CDR3: CASSWGVSLLEQFF. In nucleotides, the CDR3 is TGTGCCAGCAGCTGGGGGGTTAGCCTTCTAGAGCAGTTCTTC.

In its sample, this clonotype was seen once. The chain recombines TRBV7-2 with TRBJ2-1; a weak D match, TRBD2 (7 bases). The CDR3 has 13 amino acids. Germline CDR1 reads SGHTA; CDR2 reads FQGNSA. V was cut by 5 bases and J by 12 bases, with 17 bases left in between. This CDR3 is CASSPGGGTAQFF. In nucleotides, the CDR3 is TGTGCCAGCAGCCCGGGGGGCGGGACTGCGCAGTTCTTC. Based on the CDR3 plus reference TRBV7-2 and TRBJ2-1, the full variable domain is GAGVSQSPSNKVTEKGKDVELRCDPISGHTALYWYRQSLGQGLEFLIYFQGNSAPDKSGLPSDRFSAERTGGSVSTLTIQRTQQEDSAVYLCASSPGGGTAQFFGPGTRLTVL.